This T cell receptor beta chain was documented in a study of shared clonotypes between healthy human individuals. Trimming removed 4 bases from V and 1 base from J; junction bases left unmatched: 9. This CDR3 comprises 17 residues. CDR1 and CDR2 from the germline V gene are SGHKS and YYEKEE (reference sequence). The data were produced by immunoSEQ multiplex PCR, yet TCRdb's version contains in-frame clones alone and is incomplete. The sample lists approximately 350,000 clones, 90% to 97% occurring once. A single count supports this clone. The sequence was obtained from a young man in good health. The V gene is TRBV5-5, the J gene TRBJ2-3, with 10 bases identical to TRBD2. Sequencing was carried out using memory CD8+ T cells sorted from blood. Described subset: CD45RO+ cells pooled with CCR7-negative TemRA cells. CDR3: CASSRTSGKGGTDTQYF. CDR3 nucleotide sequence: TGTGCCAGCAGCCGGACTAGCGGAAAAGGAGGCACAGATACGCAGTATTTT.